The 27 T cell receptor beta chains reported below all come from one sample, sequenced in a study of blood T cells in healthy people across ages. A sample-barcoded 5' primer and a J-beta primer mix were used in a second PCR of about 7 to 11 cycles. TCRdb called the 5' RACE reads again in MiXCR, with one record for every CDR3 protein. Counted here are approximately 730,000 distinct CDR3 sequences, roughly 41% occurring once; the ten biggest clones make up approximately 22%. The specimen was blood. The receptor source for this set is an older woman in good health.

This chain uses TRBV3-1 with TRBJ1-6; D remains unclear. Trimming removed 4 bases at V and 12 bases at J, with 13 bases between. The germline gives CDR1 LGHDT, CDR2 YNNKEL (reference sequence). The CDR3 consists of 13 residues. CDR3 nucleotides: TGTGCCAGCAGCCCGGCATTTCATATACCCCTCCACTTT. Encoded protein: CASSPAFHIPLHF.

The sample holds a few counts of this clonotype. The genes are TRBV5-1 and TRBJ1-1; D may be TRBD1 (6 bases). This CDR3 region has 13 residues. The V end was cut by 0 bases, the J end by 8 bases, with 11 bases between. Germline values: CDR1 SGHRS, CDR2 YFSETQ. The CDR3 loop is CASSLGRTEEAFF. The CDR3, as DNA: TGCGCCAGCAGCTTGGGCAGGACAGAGGAAGCTTTCTTT. Combining the CDR3 with reference TRBV5-1 and TRBJ1-1 gives the whole variable domain KAGVTQTPRYLIKTRGQQVTLSCSPISGHRSVSWYQQTPGQGLQFLFEYFSETQRNKGNFPGRFSGRQFSNSRSEMNVSTLELGDSALYLCASSLGRTEEAFFGQGTRLTVV.

The gene calls are TRBV4-2 and TRBJ2-3; the match to TRBD2 covers 12 bases. With V trimmed by 6 bases and J by 5 bases, 9 bases remained unmatched. Per the germline V gene, CDR1 is LGHNA and CDR2 is YNFKEQ. This CDR3 comprises 16 residues. CDR3 sequence: CASSSSGGAKIDTQYF. CDR3 coding DNA: TGTGCCAGCAGTTCTAGCGGGGGGGCCAAAATAGATACGCAGTATTTT.

The chain recombines TRBV5-1 with TRBJ2-5; 13 bases fit TRBD2. CDR1 and CDR2 from the germline V gene are SGHRS and YFSETQ. This CDR3 comprises 19 residues. Trimming removed 5 bases from V and 5 bases from J; junction bases left unmatched: 18. The CDR3 sequence is CASRSVPPGTSGIGETQYF. The CDR3 region has the DNA TGCGCCAGCAGATCCGTGCCACCCGGGACTAGCGGGATTGGCGAGACCCAGTACTTC. Combining the CDR3 with reference TRBV5-1 and TRBJ2-5 gives the whole variable domain KAGVTQTPRYLIKTRGQQVTLSCSPISGHRSVSWYQQTPGQGLQFLFEYFSETQRNKGNFPGRFSGRQFSNSRSEMNVSTLELGDSALYLCASRSVPPGTSGIGETQYFGPGTRLLVL.

This clonotype was seen more than once but under ten times. This chain links TRBV2 with TRBJ2-5, with 9 bases identical to TRBD2. CDR3 length: 16 amino acids. The ends lost 2 bases at V and 5 bases at J; junction bases unmatched: 9. Germline CDR1 SNHLY, CDR2 FYNNEI. The CDR3: CASSERRAGGLETQYF. In nucleotides, the CDR3 is TGTGCCAGCAGTGAACGGCGAGCGGGGGGCTTGGAGACCCAGTACTTC.

This chain joins TRBV20-1 and TRBJ2-7, with 10 bases aligning to TRBD1. The closer fit of TRBJ2-5 to the DNA end suggests the J call may be wrong. Germline CDR1 reads DFQATT; CDR2 reads SNEGSKA (reference sequence). CDR3 length equals 17 residues. CDR3 DNA: TGCAGTGCTAGAGATTTGGAGGACAGGGGGTTTCAAGAGACCCAGTACTTC. The encoded protein is CSARDLEDRGFQETQYF.

The V gene is TRBV12-3 or TRBV12-4, the J gene TRBJ2-7; 8 bases are a match to TRBD2. The CDR3 is made up of 15 amino acids. The junction had 14 bases not matched to a gene; V was cut back by 6 bases and J by 7 bases. The CDR3 here is CASSRGGSSYNEQYF. The CDR3 DNA sequence: TGTGCCAGCAGCCGCGGGGGGTCCTCCTACAATGAGCAGTACTTC.

This chain uses TRBV18 with TRBJ2-1; 11 nucleotides match TRBD2. After removal of 0 bases from V and 9 bases from J, the junction contained 13 bases not matched to a gene. Germline V lookup: CDR1 KGHSH, CDR2 LQKENI. CDR3 length: 18 residues. The CDR3: CASSPPSTRLAGRGEQFF. CDR3 DNA sequence: TGTGCCAGCTCACCACCTTCTACGAGACTAGCGGGGCGGGGTGAGCAGTTCTTC.

Notes on this clonotype: Possible read error: a much larger clone is one base away. V gene TRBV12-3 or TRBV12-4 combines with J gene TRBJ2-7; TRBD2 aligns across 13 bases. The J call is in doubt because the DNA end fits TRBJ2-5 better. The CDR3 is 15 amino acids. CDR3 amino acids: CAGSKGTSGEETQYF. CDR3 sequence (DNA): TGTGCCGGCAGCAAGGGGACTAGCGGGGAAGAGACCCAGTACTTC.

This clonotype has just a few counts. This chain joins TRBV15 and TRBJ2-1; D may be TRBD1 (5 bases). Germline assignment: CDR1 LNHNV and CDR2 YYDKDF (reference sequence). The CDR3 is made up of 14 amino acids. Between the trimmed V and J ends, which lost 2 bases and 3 bases, there was a span of 8 bases. This CDR3 is CATSRIQGYNEQFF. CDR3 nucleotide sequence: TGTGCCACCAGCAGAATTCAGGGCTACAATGAGCAGTTCTTC.

This clonotype has a handful of counts. The CDR3 sequence: CSALAVDMQYF. The CDR3 region has the DNA TGCAGTGCCCTAGCGGTCGACATGCAGTATTTT. V is TRBV20-1 and J is TRBJ2-3; 7 bases fit TRBD2. Germline-derived CDR1 and CDR2 are DFQATT and SNEGSKA (reference sequence). This CDR3 has 11 amino acids. Trimming removed 6 bases from V and 11 bases from J; junction bases left unmatched: 8.

The rearrangement uses TRBV29-1 and TRBJ2-7, with 8 bases matching TRBD2. V dropped 4 bases and J dropped 9; count of bases not matched to a gene: 5. The CDR3 loop spans 11 amino acids. Per the germline V gene, CDR1 is SQVTM and CDR2 is ANQGSEA. The CDR3 loop is CSVGTGGGQYF. Written as DNA, the CDR3 is TGCAGCGTTGGAACGGGAGGGGGGCAGTACTTC.

The chain carries TRBV28 and TRBJ2-1, with 8 bases that match TRBD1. The CDR3 covers 14 residues. Germline CDR1 reads MDHEN; CDR2 reads SYDVKM. Trimming at V came to 4 bases and at J to 7 bases, leaving 6 bases not matched to a gene. The CDR3 protein is CASSYSGGRNEQFF. DNA of the CDR3: TGTGCCAGCAGTTACTCAGGGGGCAGAAATGAGCAGTTCTTC.

V usage is TRBV7-8 and J usage is TRBJ1-2; 7 bases are a match to TRBD1. The V and J ends lost 6 bases and 7 bases, in that order; junction bases with no gene match: 11. CDR3 length equals 14 residues. Germline V gives CDR1 SGHVS, CDR2 FQNEAQ. In nucleotides, the CDR3 is TGTGCCAGCAGACCCACCGGGACAGCCGGTGGCTACACCTTC. Translating it yields CASRPTGTAGGYTF.

This chain joins TRBV12-3 or TRBV12-4 and TRBJ2-1, with 11 bases fitting TRBD2. J lost 7 bases, V lost 8 bases, and 7 bases had no gene match. This CDR3 comprises 14 residues. The CDR3 coding sequence is TGTGCCAGCCTGACTAGCGGGACAGTAAATGAGCAGTTCTTC. Its protein product is CASLTSGTVNEQFF.

This clonotype was recorded at least ten times. DNA of the CDR3: TGTGCCTGGAGTGGGGACAACTCCTACGAGCAGTACTTC. Translated: CAWSGDNSYEQYF. The chain carries TRBV30 and TRBJ2-7; TRBD1 might be the D (6 bases). CDR1 and CDR2 from the germline V gene are GTSNPN and SVGIG (reference sequence). This CDR3 is built from 13 residues. Trimming shortened V by 1 base and J by 0 bases, and 7 bases separated the two germline ends.

The chain uses TRBV6-1 and TRBJ1-2, with 8 positions matching TRBD1. J gave up 7 bases and V 5 bases, and 18 bases lay outside the gene matches. This CDR3 is built from 17 residues. Germline V gives CDR1 MNHNS, CDR2 SASEGT. For the CDR3, the DNA is TGTGCCAGCAGTCGAACGCAGCCGGACAGGGCGGCGCGTGGCTACACCTTC. Translation: CASSRTQPDRAARGYTF.

V is TRBV7-2 and J is TRBJ2-2; 9 nucleotides match TRBD2. Germline assignment: CDR1 SGHTA and CDR2 FQGNSA. The CDR3 extends over 16 amino acids. Unmatched junction bases numbered 4, after V lost 5 bases and J lost 0 bases. The CDR3 loop is CASSERTSANTGELFF. The CDR3 region has the DNA TGTGCCAGCAGCGAACGGACTAGCGCGAACACCGGGGAGCTGTTTTTT. The full variable domain, completed using reference TRBV7-2 and TRBJ2-2, is GAGVSQSPSNKVTEKGKDVELRCDPISGHTALYWYRQSLGQGLEFLIYFQGNSAPDKSGLPSDRFSAERTGGSVSTLTIQRTQQEDSAVYLCASSERTSANTGELFFGEGSRLTVL.

The V call is TRBV3-1, the J call TRBJ2-3; D gene unclear. In germline, CDR1 is LGHDT, CDR2 YNNKEL (reference sequence). Trimming cost V 1 base and J 0 bases, with 26 bases left between them. This CDR3 has 21 amino acids. The CDR3 DNA sequence: TGTGCCAGCAGCCAAGGCGGCAGCCCCTCTTTCCGCCTAACTAGCACAGATACGCAGTATTTT. Translated: CASSQGGSPSFRLTSTDTQYF.

This clonotype was observed a few times. The chain is built from TRBV12-3 or TRBV12-4 and TRBJ2-5; 8 bases fit TRBD1. The CDR3 is 15 residues long. V was clipped by 7 bases and J by 5 bases; unmatched bases: 12. The CDR3 sequence is CASTQLAGGEETQYF. The CDR3 DNA sequence: TGTGCCAGCACCCAACTGGCAGGGGGCGAGGAGACCCAGTACTTC.

There are a few counts of this clonotype. V is TRBV12-3 or TRBV12-4 and J is TRBJ2-5, with 7 bases that match TRBD1. The CDR3 extends over 15 amino acids. Trimming at V came to 4 bases and at J to 2 bases, leaving 7 bases not matched to a gene. The CDR3 is CASSSRQGGQETQYF. CDR3 coding DNA: TGTGCCAGCAGTTCACGACAGGGTGGGCAAGAGACCCAGTACTTC.

Only a few counts were recorded for this clonotype. This chain links TRBV5-1 with TRBJ2-5; 9 nucleotides align to TRBD2. This CDR3 comprises 15 residues. Per germline, CDR1 SGHRS and CDR2 YFSETQ. Trimming removed 4 bases from V and 4 bases from J; junction bases left unmatched: 8. CDR3 region: CASSRLAGTIETQYF. Here the CDR3 DNA reads TGCGCCAGCAGCCGGCTAGCGGGGACGATAGAGACCCAGTACTTC.

This chain links TRBV6-5 with TRBJ2-2; TRBD2 matches at 7 bases. With V trimmed by 0 bases and J by 5 bases, 9 bases remained unmatched. This CDR3 has 17 amino acids. CDR1 is MNHEY, CDR2 SVGAGI, per germline. CDR3 nucleotide sequence: TGTGCCAGCAGTTACTCGCTCCGGGGGGAAAAAACCGGGGAGCTGTTTTTT. This encodes CASSYSLRGEKTGELFF.

For this clonotype: A much larger clone differs from this one at a single base, so this may be a read error. CDR3 loop: CASSRRSSYEQYF. As DNA, the CDR3 is TGTGCCAGCAGCCGCCGGAGCTCCTACGAGCAGTACTTC. The chain is built from TRBV3-1 and TRBJ2-7, with unresolved D. Deletions cut 4 bases from V and 0 bases from J, with 7 bases between. Germline lookup yields CDR1 LGHDT and CDR2 YNNKEL (reference sequence). This CDR3 comprises 13 residues.

J is TRBJ1-1 and V is TRBV10-3; 8 positions agree with TRBD1. The germline V gene has CDR1 ENHRY and CDR2 SYGVKD. V was clipped by 6 bases and J by 4 bases; unmatched bases: 4. This CDR3 is built from 13 residues. The CDR3 sequence is CAISPGQGTEAFF. Written as DNA, the CDR3 is TGTGCCATCAGCCCTGGACAGGGCACTGAAGCTTTCTTT.

The gene calls are TRBV28 and TRBJ2-4, with TRBD1 as a possible D gene (6 bases). The J call could be wrong; TRBJ2-7 is a better fit for the DNA end. There are 15 residues in the CDR3. Per germline, CDR1 MDHEN and CDR2 SYDVKM. The CDR3 is CASTPATQGRYEQYF. The CDR3 DNA reads TGTGCCAGCACCCCAGCGACTCAGGGGCGGTACGAGCAGTACTTC.

In this sample, this clonotype turned up a few times. The chain recombines TRBV21-1 with TRBJ2-7; the listed D gene, TRBD2, was not tested against the DNA. TRBV21-1 is flagged as a pseudogene. The CDR3 has 16 amino acids. The CDR3 is CASSKTSGGVPYEQYF. CDR3 nucleotide sequence: TGTGCCAGCAGCAAAACGAGCGGGGGGGTCCCCTACGAGCAGTACTTC.